The 14 T cell receptor beta chains reported below all come from one sample, sequenced in a study of OX40 agonist ivuxolimab in advanced cancers. Here immunoSEQ multiplex PCR was the method, and the copy in TCRdb shows in-frame clones only, minus some. The sample includes around 94,000 clones, 92% of them seen just once. The material sequenced was CD4+ or CD8+ T cells sorted from blood, taken in a trial of the OX40 agonist ivuxolimab. Receptor source: an adult with an advanced solid tumor such as melanoma, head and neck, liver or kidney cancer.

This chain links TRBV29-1 with TRBJ1-2; no reliable D call. V gave up 4 bases and J gave up 3 bases, with 6 bases separating them. In germline, CDR1 is SQVTM, CDR2 ANQGSEA. The CDR3 contains 11 residues. CDR3 nucleotides: TGCAGCGTTGTACGGGACTATGGCTACACCTTC. Its translation is CSVVRDYGYTF.

The rearrangement joins TRBV2 to TRBJ2-7; D possibly corresponds to TRBD2 (7 bases). CDR3 length: 15 residues. CDR1 and CDR2 from the germline V gene are SNHLY and FYNNEI. Trimming cost V 4 bases and J 7 bases, with 20 bases left between them. For the CDR3, the DNA is TGTGCCAGCAGTGGGAGCTCGGGGGGCGGAGGGGAGCAGTACTTC. Amino acid sequence: CASSGSSGGGGEQYF.

V is TRBV7-8 and J is TRBJ2-3; no definite D call. Trimming left V 0 bases short and J 2 bases short, with 24 bases between. Per the germline V gene, CDR1 is SGHVS and CDR2 is FQNEAQ. This CDR3 has 20 amino acids. The DNA for the CDR3 is TGTGCCAGCAGCTTAGCGAAAGTCCAAACCATCCGGACGTCCACAGATACGCAGTATTTT. Amino acids: CASSLAKVQTIRTSTDTQYF.

The chain uses TRBV9 and TRBJ2-3, with D hard to call. Germline CDR1 and CDR2: SGDLS and YYNGEE. V lost 3 bases to trimming and J lost 5 bases, with 16 bases between them. This CDR3 has 15 residues. CDR3 DNA: TGTGCCAGCAGCGGAGGTGGACCCAAAGTAGATACGCAGTATTTT. This encodes CASSGGGPKVDTQYF. Using reference TRBV9 and TRBJ2-3 for the parts outside the CDR3, the full variable domain is DSGVTQTPKHLITATGQRVTLRCSPRSGDLSVYWYQQSLDQGLQFLIQYYNGEERAKGNILERFSAQQFPDLHSELNLSSLELGDSALYFCASSGGGPKVDTQYFGPGTRLTVL.

This clone occurred once. This chain connects TRBV12-5 to TRBJ1-2; D might be TRBD1 (5 bases). Per germline, CDR1 LGHNT and CDR2 FRNRAP. The V end lost 1 base, the J end lost 8 bases, and 23 bases lay between the germline ends. The CDR3 contains 17 residues. This chain's CDR3 is CASGLDPPPTGSPGYTF. DNA of the CDR3: TGTGCTAGTGGTTTGGACCCCCCTCCTACAGGTAGCCCCGGCTACACCTTC.

This clone was observed a single time. The rearrangement joins TRBV13 to TRBJ1-5; perhaps TRBD1 as D (6 bases). V gave up 5 bases and J gave up 0 bases, with 26 bases separating them. The CDR3 spans 20 residues. Germline values: CDR1 PRHDT, CDR2 FYEKMQ (reference sequence). CDR3 loop: CASSLTPTGMRSYSNQPQHF. For the CDR3, the DNA is TGTGCCAGCAGCCTAACCCCGACAGGAATGCGGTCTTATAGCAATCAGCCCCAGCATTTT.

This sequence joins TRBV27 and TRBJ1-1, with D unresolved. The length of the CDR3 is 13 residues. In germline, CDR1 is MNHEY, CDR2 SMNVEV (reference sequence). Trimming removed 1 base at V and 0 bases at J, with 3 bases between. The CDR3 DNA sequence: TGTGCCAGCAGTTTATTTATGAACACTGAAGCTTTCTTT. This gives the protein CASSLFMNTEAFF.

The chain links TRBV6-1 to TRBJ2-3; 10 bases fit TRBD2. From germline, CDR1 is MNHNS and CDR2 SASEGT. This CDR3 spans 17 amino acids. J lost 3 bases, V lost 2 bases, and 8 bases had no gene match. The CDR3 nucleotides read TGTGCCAGCAGTGAAAGGGTGAGCGGGAGGGGTACAGATACGCAGTATTTT. Residues: CASSERVSGRGTDTQYF.

This chain joins TRBV12-5 and TRBJ2-3, with a weak D call TRBD1 (6 bases). Trimming shortened V by 0 bases and J by 7 bases, and 11 bases separated the two germline ends. CDR1 and CDR2 from the germline V gene are LGHNT and FRNRAP. The CDR3 has 14 residues. The CDR3, as DNA: TGTGCTAGTGGTTTGGTAGGAAGGGGGTATACGCAGTATTTT. Translated, it gives CASGLVGRGYTQYF.

V usage is TRBV4-1 and J usage is TRBJ2-3, with D hard to call. Per the germline V gene, CDR1 is MGHRA and CDR2 is YSYEKL. The length of the CDR3 is 15 residues. The V and J ends lost 0 bases and 3 bases respectively, with 10 bases between them. The chain's CDR3 is CASSQDRYQTDTQYF. CDR3 DNA: TGCGCCAGCAGCCAAGATCGATACCAAACAGATACGCAGTATTTT.

J is TRBJ2-2 and V is TRBV6-1, with TRBD1 as a possible D gene (6 bases). V shed 5 bases and J shed 1 base, with 11 bases lying between them. This CDR3 contains 15 residues. The germline V gene encodes CDR1 MNHNS and CDR2 SASEGT. The DNA for the CDR3 is TGTGCCAGCAGTCTCCACAGGGAGAACACCGGGGAGCTGTTTTTT. This gives the protein CASSLHRENTGELFF.

The rearrangement links TRBV19 to TRBJ1-1; 7 nucleotides line up with TRBD1. CDR3 length equals 15 residues. The germline V gene has CDR1 LNHDA and CDR2 SQIVND (reference sequence). V shed 7 bases, J shed 1 base, and the junction held 9 bases outside the gene matches. This chain's CDR3 is CASIQRGLGNTEAFF. The CDR3 nucleotides read TGTGCCAGTATCCAAAGGGGGCTGGGGAACACTGAAGCTTTCTTT.

DNA for the CDR3: TGTGCCAGCAGTTTCACTAGCGGGAGGGCCGAAGGTGAGCAGTTCTTC. Its protein product is CASSFTSGRAEGEQFF. The V gene is TRBV2, the J gene TRBJ2-1; 13 bases agree with TRBD2. The CDR3 is made up of 16 amino acids. V gave up 5 bases and J gave up 9 bases; unmatched junction bases: 10. Germline assignment: CDR1 SNHLY and CDR2 FYNNEI.

V is TRBV28 and J is TRBJ2-7, with TRBD2 as a possible D gene (5 bases). V lost 3 bases and J 5 bases, leaving 8 bases between the germline ends. Germline V gene sequence: CDR1 MDHEN, CDR2 SYDVKM. The CDR3 runs 12 residues. CDR3 bases: TGTGCCAGCAGTTTGAGGGTCCACGAGCAGTACTTC. Translated, it gives CASSLRVHEQYF.